This T cell receptor beta chain was profiled in a study of shared clonotypes between healthy human individuals (dated by TCRdb to between 2020 and 2021). Looking at the study overall: The cohort included three men and a couple of women between 18 and 49 years of age. For each donor, CD4 naive and CD4 memory were each run on three plates, CD8 naive on two plates, and CD8 memory on one plate. Blood TCR repertoires of about five healthy adults were deeply sequenced to estimate repertoire size and the extent of clonotype sharing between individuals. Different laboratories and diverse techniques were used to prepare libraries and sequence TCR repertoires, to increase sequencing depth and limit assay-specific biases. Leukapheresis yielded between about 0.85 and 9.5 billion PBMCs per donor. General conclusions and limits of the study: Only blood was sampled, and tissue TCR repertoires likely differ from those in blood. Rarefaction of sorted-subset datasets indicated incomplete sequencing despite the large sequencing depth. Estimated clonotype richness was generally larger for naive than for memory subsets. Clonotypes shared by all four sorted-subset donors showed higher generation probabilities than non-shared clonotypes. The small number of donors limited the genetic and exposure-history diversity represented. Pairwise subsampling led to the expectation that sequencing depth would affect the degree of clonotype sharing among donors. Across a few donors, roughly 5.1% of naive CD4, roughly 3.5% of naive CD8, roughly 2.2% of memory CD4, and around 0.4% of memory CD8 clonotypes were shared.

Donors were healthy HIV-negative adults with no recently reported acute infections or vaccinations. All donors were Caucasian adults living in Nashville, Tennessee, USA. CD4+ T cells were enriched by magnetic negative selection; naive cells were then positively selected on CD45RA, and the negative fraction formed the memory subset. After blood collection by leukapheresis, PBMCs were isolated using Ficoll-Histopaque density gradient centrifugation and then cryopreserved in the vapor phase of liquid nitrogen. Purity and quantity of every magnetically sorted T cell population were checked by analytical flow cytometry. Each sorted fraction had its genomic DNA isolated and then quantified by UV absorbance on a Nanodrop 2000c. TCR CDR3 regions were amplified from genomic DNA by multiplex PCR using the deep immunoSEQ assay. Genomic DNA extracted from each cell subset was distributed evenly over all wells of several immunoSEQ 96-well plates, and each plate served as one replicate. For sorted subsets, 200 ng of genomic DNA, equivalent to some 30,000 T cell genomes, went into each replicate PCR. The purified libraries were quantified using a Qubit 3.0 fluorometer, sized with a Bioanalyzer 2100, and then quantified again using the KAPA Library Quantification kit. A separate single-read 150-cycle Illumina NextSeq 550 flow cell was used to sequence each immunoSEQ 96-well plate. The study's processing was this. The immunoSEQ output contained only junctional sequences without quality scores, so filtering could not match that applied to full-length reads. To assign V/J genes and CDR3, sequences were annotated against IMGT germline references using PyIR, a Python wrapper for IgBLAST v1.9. Reads with weak V/J assignments (E-value above 1e-6), missing CDR3, stop codons, out-of-frame junctions, or ambiguous translated residues were removed. V3J clonotypes were defined by identical inferred V gene, J gene, and CDR3 amino acid sequence. The percentage overlap between two repertoires was calculated by dividing the number of shared unique clonotypes by the size of the smaller repertoire. Richness of each repertoire was evaluated using RTK rarefaction, the Chao1 estimator, and Recon v2.1 estimates of unobserved clonotypes. Generation probabilities for all TCRbeta clonotypes obtained by the gDNA method from a few donors were computed using OLGA. This is the immuneACCESS table as TCRdb keeps it, with only in-frame sequences that have V and J called. A part of the clones is gone; compared with another copy, unresolved V genes explain less than half, and the rest is unexplained. V and J calls and clone size are those listed in that table; D and trimming were worked out from the DNA. The sample includes about 2.4 million clones, with 80% to 95% observed a single time. The ten largest clones take up roughly 0.36% of the sample.

V ends up 4 bases short and J 4 bases short, with an unmatched junction base count of 3. According to the germline V gene, CDR1 reads SGHDT and CDR2 reads YYEEEE. The CDR3 contains 15 residues, cysteine and phenylalanine counted. The sequence is cut down to CDR3 DNA, 45 bases in frame from base 1. Note on this clone: Its recognized antigen is unknown. Base qualities are not at hand, and no much larger clone is one base apart.

The chain couples TRBV5-6 to TRBJ2-3; 13 bases in between match TRBD2. The clonotype originates from a man younger than 30 in good health. Some clones in this sample may be carry-over from other donors' samples. Sequencing was carried out using naive CD4+ T cells from PBMCs. The cell subset or site label of this sample denotes: CD45RA+ positively selected. The CDR3 reads as follows: CASSLGLAGSDTQYF. Read as DNA, the sequence is TGTGCCAGCAGCCTGGGACTAGCGGGATCAGATACGCAGTATTTT.